This TCR beta chain was identified during a study of T cells in Graves' hyperthyroidism and ophthalmopathy. Study overall: Peripheral blood collection took place at initial diagnosis, before any treatment.

Overall study results and limits: In the blood, most expanded thyroid clonotypes above 0.001 appeared as well.

The PBMCs studied were ones that came from 10 ml fresh peripheral blood. RNA transcripts served as the template for amplifying TCR beta CDR3 regions. A set of HTBI primers served as the primers for a first-round RT-PCR of the TCR CDR3. TCRdb re-called the multiplex PCR reads through MiXCR, storing one row per CDR3 protein. Here the sample spans some 720,000 distinct CDR3 sequences, about 17% being singletons. Remarks on this clonotype: The antigen is not known.

This clonotype was sampled from a man younger than 30 with Graves' hyperthyroidism. Sequenced sample: blood.

The CDR3 is CASSQDKGNLEDTQYF. The CDR3 coding sequence is TGTGCCAGCAGCCAAGATAAAGGGAATCTGGAAGATACGCAGTATTTT. The rearrangement joins TRBV3-1 to TRBJ2-3, with unresolved D. This CDR3 has 16 amino acids. The V gene's germline CDR1 is LGHDT and CDR2 YNNKEL (reference sequence). Trimming stripped 0 bases from V and 5 bases from J, with 15 bases between.